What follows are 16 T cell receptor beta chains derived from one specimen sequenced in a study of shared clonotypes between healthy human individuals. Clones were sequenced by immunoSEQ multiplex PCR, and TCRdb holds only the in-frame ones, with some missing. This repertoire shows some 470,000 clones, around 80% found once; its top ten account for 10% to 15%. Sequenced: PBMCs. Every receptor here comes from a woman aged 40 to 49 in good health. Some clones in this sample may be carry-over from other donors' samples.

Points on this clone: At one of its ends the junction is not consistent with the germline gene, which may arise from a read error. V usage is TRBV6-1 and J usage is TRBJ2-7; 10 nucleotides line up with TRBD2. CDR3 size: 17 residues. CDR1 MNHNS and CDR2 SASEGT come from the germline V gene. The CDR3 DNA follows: TGTGCCATCAGTGAGCCAGCTAGCGGGAGAGCTTCCTACGAGCAGTACTTC. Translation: CAISEPASGRASYEQYF.

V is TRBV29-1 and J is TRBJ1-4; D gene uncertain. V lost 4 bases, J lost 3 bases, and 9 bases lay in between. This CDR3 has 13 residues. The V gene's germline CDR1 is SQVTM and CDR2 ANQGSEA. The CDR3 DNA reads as TGCAGCGTTGTGACGGTCTCTAATGAAAAACTGTTTTTT. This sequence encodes CSVVTVSNEKLFF.

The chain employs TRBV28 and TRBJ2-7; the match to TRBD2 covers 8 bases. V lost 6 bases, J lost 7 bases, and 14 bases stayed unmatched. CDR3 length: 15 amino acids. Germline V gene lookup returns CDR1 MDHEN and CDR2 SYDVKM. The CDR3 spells CASRLGERETGEQYF. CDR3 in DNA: TGTGCCAGCAGGCTCGGTGAGCGGGAGACGGGGGAGCAGTACTTC.

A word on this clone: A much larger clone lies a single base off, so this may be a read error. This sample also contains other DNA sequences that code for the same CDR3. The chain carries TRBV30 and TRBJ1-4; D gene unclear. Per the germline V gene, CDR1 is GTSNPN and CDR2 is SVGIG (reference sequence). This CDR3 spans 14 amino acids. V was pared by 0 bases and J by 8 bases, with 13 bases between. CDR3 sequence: CAWSVRTAPEKLFF. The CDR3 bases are TGTGCCTGGAGTGTGAGGACGGCCCCCGAAAAACTGTTTTTT.

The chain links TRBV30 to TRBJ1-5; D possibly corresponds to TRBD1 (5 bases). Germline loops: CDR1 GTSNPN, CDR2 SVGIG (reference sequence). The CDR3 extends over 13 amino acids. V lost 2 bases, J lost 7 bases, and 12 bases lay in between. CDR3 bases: TGTGCCTGGAGTCCGGGGGTGCGGCAGCCCCAGCATTTT. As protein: CAWSPGVRQPQHF.

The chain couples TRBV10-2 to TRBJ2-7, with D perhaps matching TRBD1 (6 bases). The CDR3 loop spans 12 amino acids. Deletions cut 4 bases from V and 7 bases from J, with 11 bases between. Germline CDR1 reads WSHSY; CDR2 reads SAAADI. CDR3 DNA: TGCGCCAGCAGTGGGACAGCCTGGGAGCAGTACTTC. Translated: CASSGTAWEQYF.

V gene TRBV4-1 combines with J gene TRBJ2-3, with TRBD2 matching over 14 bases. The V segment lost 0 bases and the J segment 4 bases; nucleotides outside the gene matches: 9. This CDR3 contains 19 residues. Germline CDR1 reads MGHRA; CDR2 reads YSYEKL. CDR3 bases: TGCGCCAGCAGCCAAGATAATCTGGGACTAGCGGGAGTATCAGATACGCAGTATTTT. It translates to CASSQDNLGLAGVSDTQYF.

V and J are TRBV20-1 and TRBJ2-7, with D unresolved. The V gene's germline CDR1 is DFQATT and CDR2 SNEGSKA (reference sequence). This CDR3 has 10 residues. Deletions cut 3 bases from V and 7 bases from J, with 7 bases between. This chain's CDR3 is CSASVYEQYF. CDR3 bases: TGCAGTGCTAGTGTCTATGAGCAGTACTTC.

The CDR3 loop is CASSLGPGQGDTQYF. The CDR3 nucleotides are TGTGCCAGCAGCTTAGGGCCGGGGCAAGGAGATACGCAGTATTTT. This chain joins TRBV7-3 and TRBJ2-3; D may match TRBD1 or TRBD2 (5 bases each). Trimming shortened V by 2 bases and J by 5 bases, and 14 bases separated the two germline ends. Germline CDR1 reads SGHTA; CDR2 reads FQGTGA. This CDR3 spans 15 amino acids. Filled out from reference TRBV7-3 and TRBJ2-3, the complete variable domain reads GAGVSQTPSNKVTEKGKYVELRCDPISGHTALYWYRQSLGQGPEFLIYFQGTGAADDSGLPNDRFFAVRPEGSVSTLKIQRTERGDSAVYLCASSLGPGQGDTQYFGPGTRLTVL.

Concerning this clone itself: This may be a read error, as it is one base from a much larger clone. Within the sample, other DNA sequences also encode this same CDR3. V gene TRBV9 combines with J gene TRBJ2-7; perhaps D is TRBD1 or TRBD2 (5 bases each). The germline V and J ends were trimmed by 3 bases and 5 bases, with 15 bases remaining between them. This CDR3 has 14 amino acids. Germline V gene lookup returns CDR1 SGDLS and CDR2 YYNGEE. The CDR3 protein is CASSATGGWNEQYF. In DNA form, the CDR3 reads TGTGCCAGCAGCGCGACTGGGGGTTGGAACGAGCAGTACTTC.

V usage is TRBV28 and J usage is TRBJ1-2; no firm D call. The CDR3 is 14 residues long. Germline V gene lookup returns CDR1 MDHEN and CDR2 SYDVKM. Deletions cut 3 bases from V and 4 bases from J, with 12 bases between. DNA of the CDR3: TGTGCCAGCAGTTTCCCCGGCGTAAGCTATGGCTACACCTTC. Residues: CASSFPGVSYGYTF.

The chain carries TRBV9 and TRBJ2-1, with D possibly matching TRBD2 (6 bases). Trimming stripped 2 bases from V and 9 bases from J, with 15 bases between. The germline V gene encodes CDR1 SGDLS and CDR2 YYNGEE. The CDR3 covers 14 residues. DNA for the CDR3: TGTGCCAGCAGCGTGGCTAGTTCGGGGGTTGAGCAGTTCTTC. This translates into CASSVASSGVEQFF.

CDR3: CASSPAPPDTQYF. The CDR3, as DNA: TGTGCCAGCAGCCCGGCCCCCCCAGATACGCAGTATTTT. The rearrangement links TRBV7-2 to TRBJ2-3; D uncertain. The V gene's germline CDR1 is SGHTA and CDR2 FQGNSA. The V and J ends lost 5 bases and 4 bases respectively, with 10 bases between them. The CDR3 is 13 amino acids.

Here the CDR3 DNA reads TGTGCCAGCAGCTTAATGTCGGGGGTCGGTGGCTACACCTTC. Translated: CASSLMSGVGGYTF. The chain recombines TRBV7-3 with TRBJ1-2, with D perhaps matching TRBD1 (5 bases). V dropped 1 base and J dropped 7 bases, with 13 bases sitting between them. The CDR3 is made up of 14 amino acids. Germline-derived CDR1 and CDR2 are SGHTA and FQGTGA.

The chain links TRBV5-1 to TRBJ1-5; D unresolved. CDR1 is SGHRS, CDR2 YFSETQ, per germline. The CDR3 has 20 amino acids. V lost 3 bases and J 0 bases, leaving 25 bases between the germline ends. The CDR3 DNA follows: TGCGCCAGCAGCTCAACCCCCTCGGGCCCCAGGTTTTATAGCAATCAGCCCCAGCATTTT. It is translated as CASSSTPSGPRFYSNQPQHF.

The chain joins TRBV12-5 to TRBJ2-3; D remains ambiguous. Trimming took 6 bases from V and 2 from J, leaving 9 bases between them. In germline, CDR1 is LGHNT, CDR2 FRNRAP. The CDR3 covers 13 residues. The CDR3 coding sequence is TGTGCTAGTGGCAAGGGCCACACAGATACGCAGTATTTT. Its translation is CASGKGHTDTQYF.